Below, 7 T cell receptor beta chains from the same sample are listed, as sequenced in a study of T cells in Graves' hyperthyroidism and ophthalmopathy. Amplified TCR beta CDR3 regions derived from RNA transcripts. Initially, a first-round RT-PCR of the TCR CDR3 employed the HTBI primer set. TCRdb re-called the multiplex PCR reads with MiXCR, one entry per CDR3 protein. The sample carries hundreds of thousands of distinct CDR3 sequences, just under 20% recorded once. Source material: blood. The receptors were sampled from a man between 35 and 55 years old with Graves' ophthalmopathy.

The rearrangement uses TRBV20-1 and TRBJ2-5, with a possible D match to TRBD2 (6 bases). The germline V gene encodes CDR1 DFQATT and CDR2 SNEGSKA (reference sequence). This CDR3 contains 13 residues. V was clipped by 1 base and J by 2 bases, with 8 bases between them. In DNA, the CDR3 is TGCAGTGCTAGAGTACGGGGGCAAGAGACCCAGTACTTC. Translation gives CSARVRGQETQYF.

The table lists this clonotype with many counts. The chain joins TRBV7-2 to TRBJ2-7; weak D call: TRBD1 (5 bases). The germline V gene encodes CDR1 SGHTA and CDR2 FQGNSA. The CDR3 runs 14 residues. V was cut by 5 bases and J by 2 bases, with 13 bases left in between. The CDR3 sequence is CASSINRRTYEQYF. For the CDR3, the DNA is TGTGCCAGCAGCATTAACAGGAGAACCTACGAGCAGTACTTC. Using reference TRBV7-2 and TRBJ2-7 for the parts outside the CDR3, the full variable domain is GAGVSQSPSNKVTEKGKDVELRCDPISGHTALYWYRQSLGQGLEFLIYFQGNSAPDKSGLPSDRFSAERTGGSVSTLTIQRTQQEDSAVYLCASSINRRTYEQYFGPGTRLTVT.

The chain recombines TRBV29-1 with TRBJ2-1, with 7 bases fitting TRBD1. Germline lookup yields CDR1 SQVTM and CDR2 ANQGSEA. The CDR3 totals 13 residues. The junction had 7 bases not matched to a gene; V was cut back by 5 bases and J by 6 bases. The CDR3 nucleotides are TGCAGCGTTTCGACAGGGACCCTCAATGAGCAGTTCTTC. Encoded protein: CSVSTGTLNEQFF.

This clonotype was seen ten or more times. The chain links TRBV4-3 to TRBJ1-1; perhaps TRBD1 as D (6 bases). This CDR3 contains 15 residues. Germline values: CDR1 LGHNA, CDR2 YSLEER. Trimming stripped 1 base from V and 4 bases from J, with 13 bases between. This CDR3 is CASSQGTGLGTEAFF. In DNA form, the CDR3 reads TGCGCCAGCAGCCAAGGAACAGGGTTGGGCACTGAAGCTTTCTTT.

This clonotype was found many times. The chain employs TRBV24-1 and TRBJ2-5; 8 bases are shared with TRBD1. Germline CDR1 is KGHDR and CDR2 is SFDVKD. The CDR3 contains 15 residues. V shed 1 base and J 5 bases; nucleotides not matched to a gene: 5. This CDR3 reads CATSDLSRGRETQYF. Written as DNA, the CDR3 is TGTGCCACCAGTGATTTATCCAGGGGGCGGGAGACCCAGTACTTC.

The table lists this clonotype with a few counts. V and J are TRBV28 and TRBJ1-6, with D maybe TRBD1 (5 bases). The CDR3 runs 17 residues. CDR1 and CDR2 from the germline V gene are MDHEN and SYDVKM. With 8 bases removed from V and 2 bases from J, the gap between germline ends came to 19 bases. Written as DNA, the CDR3 is TGTGCCAGCGACATCAGCGGGGAGGGGCCCTATAATTCACCCCTCCACTTT. This translates into CASDISGEGPYNSPLHF.

This clonotype was counted between two and nine times. This chain links TRBV4-1 with TRBJ2-1; 9 positions agree with TRBD2. With 1 base clipped from V and 7 bases from J, the junction kept 8 bases outside the gene matches. The CDR3 length is 16 residues. The V gene's germline CDR1 is MGHRA and CDR2 YSYEKL. As DNA, the CDR3 is TGCGCCAGCAGCCAAGTTGGGACTAGCCTTCGGAATGAGCAGTTCTTC. This encodes CASSQVGTSLRNEQFF.